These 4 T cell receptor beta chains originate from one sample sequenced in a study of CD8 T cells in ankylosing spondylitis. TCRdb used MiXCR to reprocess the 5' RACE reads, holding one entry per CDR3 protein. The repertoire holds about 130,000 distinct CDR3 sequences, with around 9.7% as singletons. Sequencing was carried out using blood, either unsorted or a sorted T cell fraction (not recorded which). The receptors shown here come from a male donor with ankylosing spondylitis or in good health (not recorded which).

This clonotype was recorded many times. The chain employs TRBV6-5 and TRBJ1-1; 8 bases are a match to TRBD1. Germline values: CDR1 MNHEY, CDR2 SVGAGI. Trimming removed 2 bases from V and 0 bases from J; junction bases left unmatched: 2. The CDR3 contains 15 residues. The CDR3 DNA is TGTGCCAGCAGTTACACGGACAGGGTGAACACTGAAGCTTTCTTT. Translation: CASSYTDRVNTEAFF.

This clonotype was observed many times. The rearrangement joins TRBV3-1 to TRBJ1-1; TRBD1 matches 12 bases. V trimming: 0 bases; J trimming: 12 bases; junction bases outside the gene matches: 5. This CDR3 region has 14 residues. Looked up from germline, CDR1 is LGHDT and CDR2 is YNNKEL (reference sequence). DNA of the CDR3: TGTGCCAGCAGCCAAGATGGGACAGGGGGCCGAACTTTCTTT. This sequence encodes CASSQDGTGGRTFF.

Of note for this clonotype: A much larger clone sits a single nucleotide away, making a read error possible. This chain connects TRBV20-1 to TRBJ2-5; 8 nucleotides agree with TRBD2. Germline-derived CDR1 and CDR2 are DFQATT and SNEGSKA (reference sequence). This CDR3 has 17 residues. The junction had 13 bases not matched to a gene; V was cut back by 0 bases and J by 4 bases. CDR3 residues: CSARDRGGTRLGETQYF. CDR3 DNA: TGCAGTGCTAGAGATCGGGGGGGCACCCGCTTAGGAGAGACCCAGTACTTC.

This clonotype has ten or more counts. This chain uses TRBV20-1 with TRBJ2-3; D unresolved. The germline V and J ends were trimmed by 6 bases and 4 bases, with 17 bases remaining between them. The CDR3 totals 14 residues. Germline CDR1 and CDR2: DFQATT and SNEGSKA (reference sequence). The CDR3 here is CSAQVVLSADTQYF. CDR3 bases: TGCAGTGCCCAAGTTGTCCTATCGGCAGATACGCAGTATTTT.